The sequence of this TCR beta chain was determined in a study of blood T cell repertoires in COVID-19 (TCRdb year 2020). Notes on the research overall: Collaborator samples came from the United States, Italy and Spain and covered acute and convalescent phases of COVID-19. The material from the prospective study consisted of cDNA or gDNA derived from T cells, B-cell-depleted T cells, or PBMCs. The dataset comprised deeply sampled blood TCRbeta repertoires from subjects exposed to, actively infected with, or recovered from COVID-19. The repertoires were released in a freely available public database meant as a resource for research on the immune response to SARS-CoV-2. The samples were drawn from two sources: the first 160 participants of the ongoing ImmuneRACE study, and 1,254 subjects contributed by 6 global collaborators. Nearly every sample came with metadata listing a de-identified subject ID, COVID-19 status, age in years and sex. Where available, HLA class I and class II types were obtained from metadata supplied by the sample provider rather than from assay-based typing.

The study at large found these results: The amount of clinical and demographic metadata varied by source and participant and was provided uncurated.

A second Seattle source provided samples from volunteer blood donors who had recovered from COVID-19. Whole blood was collected in K2EDTA tubes by collaborating institutions according to the institutions' own protocols. For TCRbeta analysis, collaborators shipped samples as frozen whole blood, isolated PBMCs, or DNA extracted from either of those sample types. TCRbeta CDR3 regions were amplified from genomic DNA by means of the immunoSEQ Assay, a bias-controlled multiplex PCR. The published analysis was carried out like this. The number of nucleated cells in each sample was estimated by amplification of reference gene primers within the assay. Sequence reads were collapsed and filtered to measure the absolute abundance of every unique TCRbeta CDR3 rearrangement. Productive Simpson clonality was computed per sample as the square root of Simpson's diversity index over productive rearrangements. TCRdb limited this immuneACCESS table to in-frame rearrangements with V and J called. A share of clones is missing; checked studies link under half to unresolved V genes, and the rest is unexplained. The V and J calls and the clone size are those of that table, but D and trimming were determined from the DNA. The sample table shows about 300,000 clones, and approximately 88% are seen once. The ten largest account for 5.5% to 8% of the sample.

V and J are trimmed by 3 bases and 6 bases, and the gene matches miss 8 bases of the junction. Via the germline V gene, CDR1 is MNHNS and CDR2 SASEGT. The CDR3 numbers 15 residues from cysteine through phenylalanine. Solely the CDR3 DNA is kept, with 45 bases framed from the first base. About this clone: This receptor's antigen is unknown. Per-base qualities were not stored, and no clone one base away is much larger.

Sample: peripheral blood. The receptor was derived from a woman younger than 45 who had recovered from COVID-19. This chain is built from TRBV6-1 and TRBJ1-5; 7 of the junction bases match TRBD1. The DNA sequence reads TGTGCCAGCAGTGAGTGGAAAACAGGGGTTCAGCCCCAGCATTTT. Its amino acids are CASSEWKTGVQPQHF.